The clone carrying this TCR beta chain turned up a few times. Looked up from germline, CDR1 is LNHDA and CDR2 is SQIVND (reference sequence). Trimming took 3 bases from V and 0 from J, leaving 12 bases between them. The CDR3 is made up of 16 amino acids. cDNA molecules, individually, were tagged with unique molecular identifiers. From the 5' RACE reads, TCRdb called clonotypes with MiXCR, one entry per CDR3 protein. The data show roughly 90,000 distinct CDR3 sequences, with roughly 14% seen just once and 0.58% held by the top ten. This sample stems from a study of early T cells in non-severe SARS-CoV-2 infection.

The sequenced sample consisted of whole blood. The rearrangement links TRBV19 to TRBJ2-1; possibly TRBD2 for D (6 bases). This TCR came from an adult who was a healthcare worker with PCR-confirmed SARS-CoV-2 infection or an uninfected control (not recorded which). The CDR3 DNA reads TGTGCCAGTAGTATCGGGGGAATAAGCTCCTACAATGAGCAGTTCTTC. Protein: CASSIGGISSYNEQFF. Filled out from reference TRBV19 and TRBJ2-1, the complete variable domain reads DGGITQSPKYLFRKEGQNVTLSCEQNLNHDAMYWYRQDPGQGLRLIYYSQIVNDFQKGDIAEGYSVSREKKESFPLTVTSAQKNPTAFYLCASSIGGISSYNEQFFGPGTRLTVL.